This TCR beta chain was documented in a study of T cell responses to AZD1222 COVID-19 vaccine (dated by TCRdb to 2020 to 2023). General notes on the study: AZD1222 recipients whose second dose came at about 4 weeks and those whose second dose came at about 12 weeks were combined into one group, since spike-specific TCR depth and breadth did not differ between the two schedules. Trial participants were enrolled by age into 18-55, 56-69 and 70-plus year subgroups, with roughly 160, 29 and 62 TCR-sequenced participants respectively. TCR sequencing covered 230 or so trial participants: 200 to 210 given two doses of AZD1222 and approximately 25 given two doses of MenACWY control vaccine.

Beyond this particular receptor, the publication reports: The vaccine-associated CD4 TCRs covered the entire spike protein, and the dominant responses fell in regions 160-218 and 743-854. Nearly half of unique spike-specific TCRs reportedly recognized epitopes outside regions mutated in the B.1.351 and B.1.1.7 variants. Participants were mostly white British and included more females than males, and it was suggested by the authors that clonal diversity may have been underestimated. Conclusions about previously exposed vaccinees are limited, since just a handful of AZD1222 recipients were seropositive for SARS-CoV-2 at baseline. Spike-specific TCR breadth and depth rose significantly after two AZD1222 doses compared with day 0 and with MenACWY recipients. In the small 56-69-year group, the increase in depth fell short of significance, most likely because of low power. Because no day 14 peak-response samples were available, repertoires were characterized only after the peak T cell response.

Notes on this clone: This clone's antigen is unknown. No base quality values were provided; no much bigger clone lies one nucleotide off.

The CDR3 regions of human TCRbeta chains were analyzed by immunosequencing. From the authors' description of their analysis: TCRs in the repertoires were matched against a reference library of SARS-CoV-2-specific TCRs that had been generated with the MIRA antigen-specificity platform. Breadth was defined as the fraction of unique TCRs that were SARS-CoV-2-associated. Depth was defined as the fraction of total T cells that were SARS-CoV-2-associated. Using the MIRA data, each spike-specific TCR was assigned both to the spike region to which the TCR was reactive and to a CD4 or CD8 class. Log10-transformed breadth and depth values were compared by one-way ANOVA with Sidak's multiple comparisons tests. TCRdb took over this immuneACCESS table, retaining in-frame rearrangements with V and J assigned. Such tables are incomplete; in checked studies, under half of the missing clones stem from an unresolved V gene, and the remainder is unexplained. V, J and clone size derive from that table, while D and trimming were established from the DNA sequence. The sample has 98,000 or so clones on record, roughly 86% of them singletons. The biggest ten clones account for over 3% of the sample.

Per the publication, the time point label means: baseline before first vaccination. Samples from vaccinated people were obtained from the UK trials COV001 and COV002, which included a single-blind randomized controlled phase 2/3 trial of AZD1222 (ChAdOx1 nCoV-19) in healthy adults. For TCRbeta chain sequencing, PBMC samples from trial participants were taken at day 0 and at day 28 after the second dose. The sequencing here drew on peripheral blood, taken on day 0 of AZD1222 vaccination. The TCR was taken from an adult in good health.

The CDR3 corresponds to CASSPLPGQGNQPQHF. DNA sequence: TGCGCCAGCAGCCCGCTCCCGGGACAGGGGAATCAGCCCCAGCATTTT. The sequence links TRBV4-1 to TRBJ1-5; 10 nucleotides in the junction match TRBD1. The CDR3 runs 16 residues from the cysteine to the phenylalanine. Only the CDR3 DNA stays, 48 bases, in frame from base 1. Relative to germline, V is missing 4 bases and J is missing 4 bases, with 7 bases of the junction outside any gene match. Via the germline V gene, CDR1 is MGHRA and CDR2 YSYEKL.